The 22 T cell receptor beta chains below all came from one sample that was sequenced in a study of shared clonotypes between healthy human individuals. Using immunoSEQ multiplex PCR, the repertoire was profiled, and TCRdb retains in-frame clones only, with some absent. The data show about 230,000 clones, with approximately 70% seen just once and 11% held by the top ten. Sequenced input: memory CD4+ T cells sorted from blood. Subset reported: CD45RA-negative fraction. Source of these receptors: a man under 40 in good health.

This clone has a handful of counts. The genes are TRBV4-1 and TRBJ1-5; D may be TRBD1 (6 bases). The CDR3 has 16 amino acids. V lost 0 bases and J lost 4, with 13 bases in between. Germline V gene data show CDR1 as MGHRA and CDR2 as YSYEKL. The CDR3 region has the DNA TGCGCCAGCAGCCAAGATCCAGGGGCCAGAAATCAGCCCCAGCATTTT. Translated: CASSQDPGARNQPQHF.

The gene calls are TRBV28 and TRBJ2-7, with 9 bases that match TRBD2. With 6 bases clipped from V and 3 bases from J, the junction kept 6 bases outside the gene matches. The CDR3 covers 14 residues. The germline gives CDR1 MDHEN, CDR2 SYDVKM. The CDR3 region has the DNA TGTGCCAGCAGCAGACTAGCGGACGGCTACGAGCAGTACTTC. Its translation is CASSRLADGYEQYF.

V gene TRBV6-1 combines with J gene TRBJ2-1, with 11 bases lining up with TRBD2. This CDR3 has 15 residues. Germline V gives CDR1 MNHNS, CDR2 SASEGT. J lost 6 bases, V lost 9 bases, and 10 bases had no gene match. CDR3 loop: CASSIAGGKVNEQFF. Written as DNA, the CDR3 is TGTGCCAGTTCAATAGCGGGAGGGAAAGTCAATGAGCAGTTCTTC.

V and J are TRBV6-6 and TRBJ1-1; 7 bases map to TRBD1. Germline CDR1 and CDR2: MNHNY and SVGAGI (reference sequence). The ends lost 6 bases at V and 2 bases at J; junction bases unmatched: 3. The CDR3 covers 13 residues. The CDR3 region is CASRTGKNTEAFF. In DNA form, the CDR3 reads TGTGCCAGCAGGACAGGGAAAAACACTGAAGCTTTCTTT.

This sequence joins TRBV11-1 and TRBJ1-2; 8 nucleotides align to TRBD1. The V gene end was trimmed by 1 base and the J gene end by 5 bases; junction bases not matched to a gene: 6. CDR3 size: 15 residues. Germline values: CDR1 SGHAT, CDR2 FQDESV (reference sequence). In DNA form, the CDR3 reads TGTGCCAGCAGCTTAGGGCAGGGGGCTTGGTATGGCTACACCTTC. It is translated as CASSLGQGAWYGYTF.

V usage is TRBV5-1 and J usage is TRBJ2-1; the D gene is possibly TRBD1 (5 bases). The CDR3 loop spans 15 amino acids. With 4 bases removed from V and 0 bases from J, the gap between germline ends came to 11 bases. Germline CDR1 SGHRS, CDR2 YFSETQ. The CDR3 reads CASSPGIHSYNEQFF. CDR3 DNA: TGCGCCAGCAGCCCAGGGATACACTCCTACAATGAGCAGTTCTTC. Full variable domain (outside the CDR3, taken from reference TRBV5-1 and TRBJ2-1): KAGVTQTPRYLIKTRGQQVTLSCSPISGHRSVSWYQQTPGQGLQFLFEYFSETQRNKGNFPGRFSGRQFSNSRSEMNVSTLELGDSALYLCASSPGIHSYNEQFFGPGTRLTVL.

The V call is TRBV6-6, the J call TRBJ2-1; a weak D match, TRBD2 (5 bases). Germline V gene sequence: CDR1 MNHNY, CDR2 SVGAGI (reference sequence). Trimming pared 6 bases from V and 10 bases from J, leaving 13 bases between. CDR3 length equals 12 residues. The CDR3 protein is CASSHGRGEQFF. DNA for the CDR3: TGTGCCAGCAGCCACGGTCGCGGGGAGCAGTTCTTC.

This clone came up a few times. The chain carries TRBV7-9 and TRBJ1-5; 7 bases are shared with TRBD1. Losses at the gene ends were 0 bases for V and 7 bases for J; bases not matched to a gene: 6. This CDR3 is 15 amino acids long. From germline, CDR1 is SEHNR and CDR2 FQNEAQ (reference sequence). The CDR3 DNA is TGTGCCAGCAGCTTAGCGGGAGCAGGGGGACAGCCCCAGCATTTT. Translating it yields CASSLAGAGGQPQHF.

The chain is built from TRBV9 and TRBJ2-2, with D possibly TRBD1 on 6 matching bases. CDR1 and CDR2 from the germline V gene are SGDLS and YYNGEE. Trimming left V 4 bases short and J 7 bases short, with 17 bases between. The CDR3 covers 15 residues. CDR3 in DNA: TGTGCCAGCAGCTCGACTCCAGGGGTTTTCGGGGAGCTGTTTTTT. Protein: CASSSTPGVFGELFF. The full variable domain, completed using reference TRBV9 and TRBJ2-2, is DSGVTQTPKHLITATGQRVTLRCSPRSGDLSVYWYQQSLDQGLQFLIQYYNGEERAKGNILERFSAQQFPDLHSELNLSSLELGDSALYFCASSSTPGVFGELFFGEGSRLTVL.

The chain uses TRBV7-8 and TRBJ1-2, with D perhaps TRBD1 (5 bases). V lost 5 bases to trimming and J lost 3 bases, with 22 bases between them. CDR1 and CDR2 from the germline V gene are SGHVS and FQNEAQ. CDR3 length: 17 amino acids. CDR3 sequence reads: CASSRPSRRGMDYGYTF. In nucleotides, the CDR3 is TGTGCCAGCAGCCGGCCGTCCCGACGGGGGATGGACTATGGCTACACCTTC.

CDR3 in amino acids: CASSLRASGSDEQYF. For the CDR3, the DNA is TGTGCCAGCAGCCTAAGGGCTAGCGGGAGTGACGAGCAGTACTTC. The gene calls are TRBV7-6 and TRBJ2-7; 10 bases are shared with TRBD2. V was pared by 5 bases and J by 5 bases, with 9 bases of the junction left unmatched. The CDR3 loop spans 15 amino acids. Germline CDR1 is SGHVS and CDR2 is FNYEAQ.

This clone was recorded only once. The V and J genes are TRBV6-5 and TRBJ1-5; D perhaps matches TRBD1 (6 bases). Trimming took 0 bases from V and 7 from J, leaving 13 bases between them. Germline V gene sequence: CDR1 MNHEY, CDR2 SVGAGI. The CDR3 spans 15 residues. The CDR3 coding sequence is TGTGCCAGCAGTTACTCGGGCAGGGGAGGGCAGCCCCAGCATTTT. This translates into CASSYSGRGGQPQHF.

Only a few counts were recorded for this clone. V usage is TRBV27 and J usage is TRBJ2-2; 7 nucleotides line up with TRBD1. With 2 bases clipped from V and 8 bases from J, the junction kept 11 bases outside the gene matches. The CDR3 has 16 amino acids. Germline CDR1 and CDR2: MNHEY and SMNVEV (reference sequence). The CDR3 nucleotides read TGTGCCAGCAGTTTAAAAGACAGGGACCTAAGAGGGGAGCTGTTTTTT. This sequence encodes CASSLKDRDLRGELFF.

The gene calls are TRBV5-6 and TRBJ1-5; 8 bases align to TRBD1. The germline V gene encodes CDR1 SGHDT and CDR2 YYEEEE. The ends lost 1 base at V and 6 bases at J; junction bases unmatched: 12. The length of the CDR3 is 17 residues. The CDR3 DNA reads TGTGCCAGCAGCTTGTTGGGTGGACCAGGGGGCGGTCAGCCCCAGCATTTT. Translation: CASSLLGGPGGGQPQHF.

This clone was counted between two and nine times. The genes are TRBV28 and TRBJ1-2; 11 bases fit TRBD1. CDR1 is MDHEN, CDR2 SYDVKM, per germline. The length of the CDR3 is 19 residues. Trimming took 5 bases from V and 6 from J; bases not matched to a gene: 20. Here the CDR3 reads CASSLPSESGQGAYHGYTF. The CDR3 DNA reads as TGTGCCAGCAGTCTTCCTTCAGAGTCAGGACAGGGGGCATATCATGGCTACACCTTC.

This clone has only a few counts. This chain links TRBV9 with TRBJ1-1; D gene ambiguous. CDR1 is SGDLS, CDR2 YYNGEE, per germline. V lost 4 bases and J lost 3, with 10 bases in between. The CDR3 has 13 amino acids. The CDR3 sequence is CASSPEPHTEAFF. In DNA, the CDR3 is TGTGCCAGCAGCCCAGAGCCCCACACTGAAGCTTTCTTT.

The CDR3, as DNA: TGTGCCAGCAGGTCCGACGGAGGTCCCCAGTACTTC. This encodes CASRSDGGPQYF. The rearrangement joins TRBV5-4 to TRBJ2-5, with TRBD2 as a possible D gene (5 bases). Germline CDR1 and CDR2: SGHNT and YYREEE (reference sequence). The CDR3 contains 12 residues. Trimming removed 5 bases at V and 9 bases at J, with 14 bases between.

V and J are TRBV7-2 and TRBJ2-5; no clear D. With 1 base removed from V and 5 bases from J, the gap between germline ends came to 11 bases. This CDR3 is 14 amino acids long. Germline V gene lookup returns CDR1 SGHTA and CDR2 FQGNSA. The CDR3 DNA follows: TGTGCCAGCAGCTTAGATCGGGTTGGGGAGACCCAGTACTTC. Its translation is CASSLDRVGETQYF.

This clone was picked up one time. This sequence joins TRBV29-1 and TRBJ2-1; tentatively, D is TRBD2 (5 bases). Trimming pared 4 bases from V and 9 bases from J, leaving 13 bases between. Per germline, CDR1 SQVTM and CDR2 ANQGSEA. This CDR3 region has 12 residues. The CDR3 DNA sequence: TGCAGCGTTGTAATAGGAGGCGTTGAGCAGTTCTTC. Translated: CSVVIGGVEQFF.

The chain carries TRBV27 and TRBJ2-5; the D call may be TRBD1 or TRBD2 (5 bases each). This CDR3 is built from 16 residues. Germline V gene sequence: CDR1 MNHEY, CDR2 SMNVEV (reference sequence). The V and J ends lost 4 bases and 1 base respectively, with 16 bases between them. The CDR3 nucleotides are TGTGCCAGCAGTTCCACGGGGCGTCTAAGCCAAGAGACCCAGTACTTC. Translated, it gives CASSSTGRLSQETQYF.

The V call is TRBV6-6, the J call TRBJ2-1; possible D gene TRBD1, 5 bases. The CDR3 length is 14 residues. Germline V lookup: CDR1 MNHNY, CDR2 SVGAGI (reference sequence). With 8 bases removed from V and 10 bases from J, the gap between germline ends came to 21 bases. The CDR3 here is CASASWGQRTEQFF. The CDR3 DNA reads TGTGCCAGCGCATCATGGGGCCAGAGGACGGAGCAGTTCTTC.

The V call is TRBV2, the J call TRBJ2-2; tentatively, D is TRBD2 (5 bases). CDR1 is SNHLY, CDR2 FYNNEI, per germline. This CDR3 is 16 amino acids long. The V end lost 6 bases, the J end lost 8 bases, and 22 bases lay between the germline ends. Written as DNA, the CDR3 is TGTGCCAGCAGCGACACCCAGACGGAGGCTTTGGGGGAGCTGTTTTTT. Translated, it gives CASSDTQTEALGELFF.